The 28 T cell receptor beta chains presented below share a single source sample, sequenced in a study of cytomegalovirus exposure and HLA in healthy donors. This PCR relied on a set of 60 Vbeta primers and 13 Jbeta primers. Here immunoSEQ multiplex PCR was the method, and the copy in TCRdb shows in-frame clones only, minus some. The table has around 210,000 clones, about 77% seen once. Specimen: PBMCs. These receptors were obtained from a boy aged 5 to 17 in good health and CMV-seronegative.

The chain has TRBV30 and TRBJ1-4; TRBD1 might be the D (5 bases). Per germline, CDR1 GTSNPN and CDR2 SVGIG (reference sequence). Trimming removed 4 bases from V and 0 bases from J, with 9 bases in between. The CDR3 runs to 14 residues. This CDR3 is CAWNSRATNEKLFF. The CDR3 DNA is TGTGCCTGGAACTCCAGGGCAACTAATGAAAAACTGTTTTTT.

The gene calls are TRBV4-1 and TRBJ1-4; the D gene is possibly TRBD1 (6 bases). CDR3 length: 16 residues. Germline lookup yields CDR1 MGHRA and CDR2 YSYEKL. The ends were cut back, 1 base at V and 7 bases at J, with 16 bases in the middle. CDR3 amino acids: CASSQGLGAQGEKLFF. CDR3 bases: TGCGCCAGCAGCCAAGGATTGGGGGCGCAGGGTGAAAAACTGTTTTTT.

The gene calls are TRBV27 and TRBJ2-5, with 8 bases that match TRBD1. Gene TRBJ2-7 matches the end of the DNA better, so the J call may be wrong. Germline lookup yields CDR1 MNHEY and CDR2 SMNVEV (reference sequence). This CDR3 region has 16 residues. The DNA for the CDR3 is TGTGCCAGCAGTTTATCGGGGACAGGACTCTCGTACGAGCAGTACTTC. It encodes CASSLSGTGLSYEQYF.

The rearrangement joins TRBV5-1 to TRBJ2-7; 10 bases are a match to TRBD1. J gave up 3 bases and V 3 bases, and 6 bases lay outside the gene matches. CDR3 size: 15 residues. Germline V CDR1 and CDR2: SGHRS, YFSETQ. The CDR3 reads CASSSRDRGIYEQYF. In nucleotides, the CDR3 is TGCGCCAGCAGCTCCCGGGACAGGGGCATCTACGAGCAGTACTTC. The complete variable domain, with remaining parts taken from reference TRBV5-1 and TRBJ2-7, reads KAGVTQTPRYLIKTRGQQVTLSCSPISGHRSVSWYQQTPGQGLQFLFEYFSETQRNKGNFPGRFSGRQFSNSRSEMNVSTLELGDSALYLCASSSRDRGIYEQYFGPGTRLTVT.

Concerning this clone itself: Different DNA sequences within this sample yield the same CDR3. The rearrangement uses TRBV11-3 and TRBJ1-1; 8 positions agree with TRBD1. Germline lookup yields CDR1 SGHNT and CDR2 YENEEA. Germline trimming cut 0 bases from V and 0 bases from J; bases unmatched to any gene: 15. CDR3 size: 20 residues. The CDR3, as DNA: TGTGCCAGCAGCTTAGATCTCCCTCTAGGAAGACAGGGGATGAACACTGAAGCTTTCTTT. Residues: CASSLDLPLGRQGMNTEAFF.

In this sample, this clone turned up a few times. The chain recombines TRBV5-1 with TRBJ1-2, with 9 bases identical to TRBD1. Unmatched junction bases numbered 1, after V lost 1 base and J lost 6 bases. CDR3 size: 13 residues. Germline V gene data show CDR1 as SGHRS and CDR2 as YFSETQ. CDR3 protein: CASSLWTGDGYTF. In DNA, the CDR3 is TGCGCCAGCAGCTTGTGGACAGGGGATGGCTACACCTTC.

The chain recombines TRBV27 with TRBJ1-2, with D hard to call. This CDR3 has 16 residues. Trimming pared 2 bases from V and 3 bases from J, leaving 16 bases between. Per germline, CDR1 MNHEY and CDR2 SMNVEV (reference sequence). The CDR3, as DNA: TGTGCCAGCAGTTTAACGGGAACTGATCTCCACTATGGCTACACCTTC. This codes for CASSLTGTDLHYGYTF.

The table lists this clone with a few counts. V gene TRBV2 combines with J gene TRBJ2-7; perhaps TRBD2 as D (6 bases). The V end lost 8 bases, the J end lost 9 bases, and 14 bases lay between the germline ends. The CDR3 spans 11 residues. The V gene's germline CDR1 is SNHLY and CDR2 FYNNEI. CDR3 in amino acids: CASRDSSPQYF. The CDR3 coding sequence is TGTGCCAGCCGGGACTCCTCCCCGCAGTACTTC.

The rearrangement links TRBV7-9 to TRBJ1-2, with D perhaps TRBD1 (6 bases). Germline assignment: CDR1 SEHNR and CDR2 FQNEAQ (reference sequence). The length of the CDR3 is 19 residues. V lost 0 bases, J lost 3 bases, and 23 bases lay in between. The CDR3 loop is CASSLARDTQMMVDYGYTF. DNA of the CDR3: TGTGCCAGCAGCTTAGCTAGGGACACTCAAATGATGGTGGACTATGGCTACACCTTC. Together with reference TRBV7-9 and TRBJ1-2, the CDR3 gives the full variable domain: DTGVSQNPRHKITKRGQNVTFRCDPISEHNRLYWYRQTLGQGPEFLTYFQNEAQLEKSRLLSDRFSAERPKGSFSTLEIQRTEQGDSAMYLCASSLARDTQMMVDYGYTFGSGTRLTVV.

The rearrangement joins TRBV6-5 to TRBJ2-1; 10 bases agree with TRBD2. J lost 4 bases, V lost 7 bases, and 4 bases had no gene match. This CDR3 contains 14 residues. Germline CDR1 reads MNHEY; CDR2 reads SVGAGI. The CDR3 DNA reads TGTGCCAGCACCGGGACTAGCGAATACAATGAGCAGTTCTTC. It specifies CASTGTSEYNEQFF.

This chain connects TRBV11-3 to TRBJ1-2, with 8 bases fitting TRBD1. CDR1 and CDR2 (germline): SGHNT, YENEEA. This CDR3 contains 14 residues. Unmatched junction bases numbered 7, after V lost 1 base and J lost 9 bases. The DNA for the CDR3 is TGTGCCAGCAGCTTAGGGACAGGGAGGGACAGCTACACCTTC. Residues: CASSLGTGRDSYTF.

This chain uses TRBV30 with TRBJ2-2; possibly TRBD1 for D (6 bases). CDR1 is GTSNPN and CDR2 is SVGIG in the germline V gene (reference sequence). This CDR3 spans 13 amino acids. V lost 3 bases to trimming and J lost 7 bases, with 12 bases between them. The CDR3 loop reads CAWSNSGVGELFF. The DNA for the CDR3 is TGTGCCTGGAGCAACTCAGGGGTCGGGGAGCTGTTTTTT. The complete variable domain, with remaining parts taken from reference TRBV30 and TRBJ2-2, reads SQTIHQWPATLVQPVGSPLSLECTVEGTSNPNLYWYRQAAGRGLQLLFYSVGIGQISSEVPQNLSASRPQDRQFILSSKKLLLSDSGFYLCAWSNSGVGELFFGEGSRLTVL.

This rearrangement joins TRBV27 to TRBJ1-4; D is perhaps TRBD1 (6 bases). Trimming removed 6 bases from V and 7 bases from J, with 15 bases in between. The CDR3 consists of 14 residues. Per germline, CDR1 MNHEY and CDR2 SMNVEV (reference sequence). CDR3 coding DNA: TGTGCCAGCAGCCCCCGGGGGGACACTGAAAAACTGTTTTTT. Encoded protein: CASSPRGDTEKLFF.

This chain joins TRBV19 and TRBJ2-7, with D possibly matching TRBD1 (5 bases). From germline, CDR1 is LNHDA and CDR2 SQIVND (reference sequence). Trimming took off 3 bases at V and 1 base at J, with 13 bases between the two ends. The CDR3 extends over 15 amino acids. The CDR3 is CASSMDKRSSYEQYF. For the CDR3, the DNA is TGTGCCAGTAGTATGGACAAAAGGTCTTCCTACGAGCAGTACTTC.

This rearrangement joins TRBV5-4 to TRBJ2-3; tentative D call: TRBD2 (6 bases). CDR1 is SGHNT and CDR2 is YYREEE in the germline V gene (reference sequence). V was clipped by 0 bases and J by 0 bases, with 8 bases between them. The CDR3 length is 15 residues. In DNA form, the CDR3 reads TGTGCCAGCAGCTTGGTAGCGGCCAGCACAGATACGCAGTATTTT. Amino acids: CASSLVAASTDTQYF.

The CDR3 nucleotides are TGTGCCAGCAGTTCCAGTCGGGTGGGGGGGGTCTTTGGCAATGAGCAGTTCTTC. The encoded protein is CASSSSRVGGVFGNEQFF. The genes are TRBV27 and TRBJ2-1; 7 bases fit TRBD2. V shed 4 bases, J shed 6 bases, and the junction held 18 bases outside the gene matches. Per the germline V gene, CDR1 is MNHEY and CDR2 is SMNVEV (reference sequence). This CDR3 spans 18 amino acids.

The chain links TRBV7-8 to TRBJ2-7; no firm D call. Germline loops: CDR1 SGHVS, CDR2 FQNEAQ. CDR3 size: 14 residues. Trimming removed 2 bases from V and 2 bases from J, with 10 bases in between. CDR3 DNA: TGTGCCAGCAGCTTACCTAGGCCAACCTACGAGCAGTACTTC. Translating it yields CASSLPRPTYEQYF. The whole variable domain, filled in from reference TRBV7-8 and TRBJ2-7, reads GAGVSQSPRYKVAKRGQDVALRCDPISGHVSLFWYQQALGQGPEFLTYFQNEAQLDKSGLPSDRFFAERPEGSVSTLKIQRTQQEDSAVYLCASSLPRPTYEQYFGPGTRLTVT.

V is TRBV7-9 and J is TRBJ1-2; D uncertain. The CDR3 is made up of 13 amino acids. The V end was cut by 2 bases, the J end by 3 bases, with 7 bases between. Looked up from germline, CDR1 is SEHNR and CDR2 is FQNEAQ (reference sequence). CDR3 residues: CASSLMADYGYTF. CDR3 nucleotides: TGTGCCAGCAGCTTAATGGCGGACTATGGCTACACCTTC.

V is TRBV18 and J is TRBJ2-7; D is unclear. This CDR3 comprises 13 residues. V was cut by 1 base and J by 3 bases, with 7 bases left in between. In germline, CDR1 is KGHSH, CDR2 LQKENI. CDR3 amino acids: CASSPLTGYEQYF. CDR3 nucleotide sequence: TGTGCCAGCTCACCACTAACGGGCTACGAGCAGTACTTC.

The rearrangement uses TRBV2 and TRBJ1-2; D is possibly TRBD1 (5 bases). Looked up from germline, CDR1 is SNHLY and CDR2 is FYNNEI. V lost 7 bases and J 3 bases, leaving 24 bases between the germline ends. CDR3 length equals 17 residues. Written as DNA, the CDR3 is TGTGCCAGCATTGAGGGGTCCAATCCCCTAGCGGACTATGGCTACACCTTC. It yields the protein CASIEGSNPLADYGYTF.

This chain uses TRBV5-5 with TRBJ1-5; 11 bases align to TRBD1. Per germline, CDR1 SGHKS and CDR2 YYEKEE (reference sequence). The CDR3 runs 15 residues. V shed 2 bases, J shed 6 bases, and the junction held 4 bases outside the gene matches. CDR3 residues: CASSFGTGGTQPQHF. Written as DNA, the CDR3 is TGTGCCAGCAGCTTCGGGACAGGGGGGACTCAGCCCCAGCATTTT. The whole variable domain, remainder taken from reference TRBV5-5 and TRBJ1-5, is DAGVTQSPTHLIKTRGQQVTLRCSPISGHKSVSWYQQVLGQGPQFIFQYYEKEERGRGNFPDRFSARQFPNYSSELNVNALLLGDSALYLCASSFGTGGTQPQHFGDGTRLSIL.

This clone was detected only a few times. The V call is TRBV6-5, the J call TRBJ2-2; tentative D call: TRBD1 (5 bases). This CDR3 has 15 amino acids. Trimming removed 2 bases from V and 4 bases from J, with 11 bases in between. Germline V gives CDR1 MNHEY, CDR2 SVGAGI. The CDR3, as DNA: TGTGCCAGCAGTTACGTGGGGCTCGGCACCGGGGAGCTGTTTTTT. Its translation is CASSYVGLGTGELFF.

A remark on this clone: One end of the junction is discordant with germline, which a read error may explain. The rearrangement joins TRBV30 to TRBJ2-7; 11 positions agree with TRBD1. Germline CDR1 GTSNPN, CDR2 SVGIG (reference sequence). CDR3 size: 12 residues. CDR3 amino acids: CAWSLTGQGVFF. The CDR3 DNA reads TGTGCCTGGAGTCTCACGGGACAGGGGGTTTTCTTC.

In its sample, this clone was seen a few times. The CDR3 sequence: CASSESAGGLAFF. DNA of the CDR3: TGTGCCAGCAGTGAGTCGGCAGGGGGCTTGGCTTTCTTT. V gene TRBV6-1 combines with J gene TRBJ1-1; 8 bases are shared with TRBD1. From germline, CDR1 is MNHNS and CDR2 SASEGT. Unmatched junction bases numbered 8, after V lost 3 bases and J lost 11 bases. This CDR3 has 13 amino acids.

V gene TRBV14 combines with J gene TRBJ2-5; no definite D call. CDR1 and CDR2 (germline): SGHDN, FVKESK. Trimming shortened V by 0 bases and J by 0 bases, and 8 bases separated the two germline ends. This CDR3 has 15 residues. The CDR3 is CASSQEYSYQETQYF. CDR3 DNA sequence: TGTGCCAGCAGCCAAGAGTACAGTTACCAAGAGACCCAGTACTTC. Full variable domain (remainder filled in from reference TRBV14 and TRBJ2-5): EAGVTQFPSHSVIEKGQTVTLRCDPISGHDNLYWYRRVMGKEIKFLLHFVKESKQDESGMPNNRFLAERTGGTYSTLKVQPAELEDSGVYFCASSQEYSYQETQYFGPGTRLLVL.

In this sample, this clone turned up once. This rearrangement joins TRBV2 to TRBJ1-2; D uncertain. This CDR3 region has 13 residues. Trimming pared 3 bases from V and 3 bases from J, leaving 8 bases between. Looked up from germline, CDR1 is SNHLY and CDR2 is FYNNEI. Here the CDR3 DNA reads TGTGCCAGCAGTGATGAGGGCGACTATGGCTACACCTTC. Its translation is CASSDEGDYGYTF.

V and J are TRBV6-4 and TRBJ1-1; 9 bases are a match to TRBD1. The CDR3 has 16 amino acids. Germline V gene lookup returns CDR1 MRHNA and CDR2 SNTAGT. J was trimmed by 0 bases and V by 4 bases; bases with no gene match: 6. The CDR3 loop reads CASSAGTGNLNTEAFF. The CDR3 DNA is TGTGCCAGCAGTGCCGGGACAGGGAACTTGAACACTGAAGCTTTCTTT.

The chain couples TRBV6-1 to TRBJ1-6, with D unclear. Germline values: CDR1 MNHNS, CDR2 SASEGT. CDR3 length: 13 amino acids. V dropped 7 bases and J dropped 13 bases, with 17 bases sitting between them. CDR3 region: CASTVKVLNPLHF. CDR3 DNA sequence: TGTGCCAGCACCGTCAAGGTACTAAATCCCCTCCACTTT.